The sequence of this T cell receptor (beta chain) was determined in a study of T cell changes during pregnancy in multiple sclerosis. Sequencing was performed with immunoSEQ multiplex PCR; in TCRdb, only in-frame clones are kept and a portion is missing. The sample includes 85,000 to 130,000 clones, approximately 94% of them seen just once. CDR1 is MGHRA, CDR2 YSYEKL, per germline. This CDR3 spans 17 amino acids. V was trimmed by 4 bases and J by 1 base, leaving 19 bases between them. The chain employs TRBV4-1 and TRBJ1-1, with a possible D match to TRBD1 (5 bases). The material was peripheral blood, obtained before pregnancy. This clonotype was sampled from a female donor with multiple sclerosis, enrolled in a pregnancy study. CDR3: CASSPQALRQKNTEAFF. CDR3 sequence (DNA): TGCGCCAGCAGCCCCCAGGCTCTCAGACAGAAGAACACTGAAGCTTTCTTT.